The 30 T cell receptor beta chains presented below share a single source sample, sequenced in a study of regulatory T cells in long-lasting Graves disease. Libraries of TCR beta came from iRepertoire HTBI primers plus Arm-PCR of CDR3 regions. TCRdb re-called the multiplex PCR reads with MiXCR, one entry per CDR3 protein. The sample records fewer than 550,000 distinct CDR3 sequences, approximately 16% being singletons. Time point reported: newly diagnosed GD, antithyroid drugs for less than 3 months. The TCR library used RNA extracted from PBMCs. These records were also assigned to another study, of T cells in Graves' hyperthyroidism and ophthalmopathy.

This material consisted of peripheral blood mononuclear cells (PBMCs), taken at new diagnosis, from a patient treated with antithyroid drugs. The receptors stem from a woman aged 18-29 years with Graves disease.

This clonotype has more than one count but fewer than ten. This chain joins TRBV5-6 and TRBJ1-2; 7 bases are a match to TRBD1. The CDR3 has 14 residues. The V gene's germline CDR1 is SGHDT and CDR2 YYEEEE. J lost 3 bases, V lost 2 bases, and 4 bases had no gene match. CDR3 residues: CASSLKGAHYGYTF. The CDR3 coding sequence is TGTGCCAGCAGCTTAAAGGGGGCTCACTATGGCTACACCTTC.

This clonotype was recorded many times. This chain uses TRBV12-3 or TRBV12-4 with TRBJ2-7, with unresolved D. V lost 5 bases, J lost 4 bases, and 9 bases lay in between. There are 12 residues in the CDR3. Written as DNA, the CDR3 is TGTGCCAGCAGTAGGACCCAATACGAGCAGTACTTC. It specifies CASSRTQYEQYF.

This clonotype occurred once. A far bigger clonotype differs at one base, so this is likely a read error. The CDR3 does not end in the conserved phenylalanine or tryptophan, so this is likely a read error. V is TRBV7-2 and J is TRBJ2-5, with D maybe TRBD2 (6 bases). The J call could be wrong; TRBJ2-7 is a better fit for the DNA end. This CDR3 spans 13 amino acids. Germline V CDR1 and CDR2: SGHTA, FQGNSA. CDR3 in DNA: TGTGCCAGCAGCTTGGGCGGGGTATACGAGCAGTACCTC. Protein product: CASSLGGVYEQYL.

This clonotype showed up many times. The chain couples TRBV27 to TRBJ2-7; D unresolved. Between the trimmed V and J ends, which lost 2 bases and 2 bases, there was a span of 10 bases. The CDR3 is made up of 14 amino acids. Germline-derived CDR1 and CDR2 are MNHEY and SMNVEV (reference sequence). The CDR3 protein is CASSLTVVPYEQYF. Written as DNA, the CDR3 is TGTGCCAGCAGTTTAACAGTCGTTCCCTACGAGCAGTACTTC.

The V and J genes are TRBV7-2 and TRBJ2-5, with TRBD2 identical over 12 bases. Germline assignment: CDR1 SGHTA and CDR2 FQGNSA. The CDR3 sequence is 16 residues long. V shed 3 bases and J 4 bases; nucleotides not matched to a gene: 6. The chain's CDR3 is CASSFRLAGVGETQYF. In DNA, the CDR3 is TGTGCCAGCAGCTTCCGACTAGCGGGAGTTGGAGAGACCCAGTACTTC.

The genes are TRBV4-1 and TRBJ2-3; D ambiguous. The CDR3 runs 14 residues. The V gene lost 0 bases and the J gene lost 2 bases, with 6 bases spanning the gap. The germline CDR1 and CDR2 sequences are MGHRA and YSYEKL. CDR3 sequence: CASSQDINTDTQYF. Written as DNA, the CDR3 is TGCGCCAGCAGCCAAGATATCAACACAGATACGCAGTATTTT.

There are many counts of this clonotype. This chain links TRBV6-1 with TRBJ2-1, with D hard to call. This CDR3 has 15 amino acids. The ends were cut back, 1 base at V and 5 bases at J, with 12 bases in the middle. In germline, CDR1 is MNHNS, CDR2 SASEGT. CDR3 protein: CASSEGFLWDNEQFF. Here the CDR3 DNA reads TGTGCCAGCAGTGAAGGGTTCCTCTGGGACAATGAGCAGTTCTTC.

The chain carries TRBV5-5 and TRBJ2-5; TRBD2 aligns across 11 bases. Germline V CDR1 and CDR2: SGHKS, YYEKEE (reference sequence). CDR3 length: 16 residues. V lost 5 bases and J lost 5; bases outside the gene matches: 11. CDR3 DNA sequence: TGTGCCAGCAGATCTACTAGCGGGAGTGGGCGGGAGACCCAGTACTTC. This sequence encodes CASRSTSGSGRETQYF.

In regard to this clonotype: Lacking the conserved final phenylalanine or tryptophan, this CDR3 likely reflects a read error. The rearrangement joins TRBV6-4 to TRBJ1-3; D call uncertain. The germline V gene encodes CDR1 MRHNA and CDR2 SNTAGT. This CDR3 comprises 14 residues. Trimming took 3 bases from V and 2 from J, leaving 8 bases between them. CDR3 in DNA: TGTGCCAGCAGTGATCGTCTGACTGGAAACACCATATATTCT. Amino acids: CASSDRLTGNTIYS.

This clonotype has a count of ten or more. The genes are TRBV12-3 or TRBV12-4 and TRBJ2-6; D gene ambiguous. Trimming removed 5 bases at V and 0 bases at J, with 11 bases between. The CDR3 runs to 16 residues. CDR3 coding DNA: TGTGCCAGCAGTGCTCCCGTCAGCTCTGGGGCCAACGTCCTGACTTTC. Its translation is CASSAPVSSGANVLTF.

This clonotype has a handful of counts. The CDR3 does not close with the conserved phenylalanine or tryptophan, likely indicating a read error. CDR3 loop: CASSPGGRIAEAFS. In nucleotides, the CDR3 is TGTGCCAGCAGCCCCGGGGGGAGGATCGCTGAAGCTTTCTCT. J is TRBJ1-1 and V is TRBV7-3; maybe TRBD1 (5 bases). There are 14 residues in the CDR3. V was shortened by 5 bases and J by 6 bases, with 16 bases between the two germline ends. In germline, CDR1 is SGHTA, CDR2 FQGTGA.

Only a few counts were recorded for this clonotype. V gene TRBV6-2 or TRBV6-3 combines with J gene TRBJ1-1; TRBD1 matches at 7 bases. The CDR3 consists of 15 residues. Per the germline V gene, CDR1 is MNHEY and CDR2 is SVGEGT. The V gene end was trimmed by 0 bases and the J gene end by 3 bases; junction bases not matched to a gene: 4. DNA for the CDR3: TGTGCCAGCAGTTACTCGCGGCAGGGGGACACTGAAGCTTTCTTT. Amino acids: CASSYSRQGDTEAFF.

This clonotype has a handful of counts. A much bigger clone sits one base away, suggesting this may be a read error. J is TRBJ2-7 and V is TRBV6-1; weak D call: TRBD2 (5 bases). This CDR3 has 12 residues. The V end lost 7 bases, the J end lost 2 bases, and 9 bases lay between the germline ends. Germline CDR1 reads MNHNS; CDR2 reads SASEGT. CDR3: CASNHGTYEQYF. The CDR3 DNA reads TGTGCCAGCAACCACGGGACCTACGAGCAGTACTTC.

This clonotype was seen many times. The chain carries TRBV11-2 and TRBJ2-7, with D perhaps given as TRBD1 or TRBD2 (6 bases each). The CDR3 sequence is 17 residues long. Trimming stripped 5 bases from V and 0 bases from J, with 20 bases between. CDR1 SGHAT and CDR2 FQNNGV come from the germline V gene. The CDR3 loop is CASSPKGGAGYSYEQYF. The CDR3 DNA reads as TGTGCCAGCAGCCCAAAGGGGGGAGCGGGCTACTCCTACGAGCAGTACTTC.

Points on this clonotype: A far larger clone is a single base away, which makes a read error likely. The chain employs TRBV6-4 and TRBJ1-5; TRBD1 is a possible D gene (6 bases). With 5 bases removed from V and 4 bases from J, the gap between germline ends came to 15 bases. The CDR3 runs 15 residues. Germline assignment: CDR1 MRHNA and CDR2 SNTAGT. The CDR3 loop reads CASSYGSDRNQPQHF. As DNA, the CDR3 is TGTGCCAGCAGTTACGGCAGCGACAGGAATCAGCCCCAGCATTTT.

Points on this clonotype: One end of the junction varies from germline; a read error may be responsible. The chain couples TRBV6-5 to TRBJ2-7; TRBD2 agrees at 9 bases. CDR3 length: 19 amino acids. The germline V gene encodes CDR1 MNHEY and CDR2 SVGAGI. CDR3 residues: CASGYSTPIEAGGQYEQYF. The DNA for the CDR3 is TGTGCCAGCGGTTACTCGACCCCAATCGAAGCGGGAGGCCAGTACGAGCAGTACTTC.

Note on this clonotype: Here the CDR3 omits its conserved ending phenylalanine or tryptophan, so a read error is the likely source. The chain joins TRBV3-1 to TRBJ2-2; D call uncertain. This CDR3 comprises 16 residues. Germline loops: CDR1 LGHDT, CDR2 YNNKEL (reference sequence). The ends were cut back, 2 bases at V and 7 bases at J, with 17 bases in the middle. The CDR3 sequence: CASSQRSPTQLGELFL. The CDR3 region has the DNA TGTGCCAGCAGCCAAAGAAGTCCGACTCAGCTCGGGGAGCTGTTTTTG.

The chain recombines TRBV29-1 with TRBJ2-3; 8 bases agree with TRBD1. Per germline, CDR1 SQVTM and CDR2 ANQGSEA. Trimming took 6 bases from V and 1 from J; bases not matched to a gene: 6. The CDR3 has 14 amino acids. CDR3 sequence reads: CSVTGVYGTDTQYF. In nucleotides, the CDR3 is TGCAGCGTGACAGGGGTATACGGCACAGATACGCAGTATTTT.

This clonotype was counted only a few times. A much larger clone differs from this one at a single base, so this may be a read error. The chain has TRBV28 and TRBJ2-1, with D perhaps TRBD1 (6 bases). Germline V lookup: CDR1 MDHEN, CDR2 SYDVKM. This CDR3 is built from 16 residues. CDR3 residues: CASSSRRQDLGETQHF. CDR3 sequence (DNA): TGTGCCAGCAGTTCCAGACGACAGGATTTGGGGGAGACCCAGCACTTC.

At least ten counts were recorded for this clonotype. The V call is TRBV28, the J call TRBJ2-7; D could derive from TRBD1 or TRBD2 (6 bases each). V shed 6 bases and J shed 6 bases, with 15 bases lying between them. Germline V CDR1 and CDR2: MDHEN, SYDVKM. The CDR3 is made up of 13 amino acids. CDR3 DNA sequence: TGTGCCAGCAGACCCGGGGGCGATGGCGAGCAGTACTTC. Its protein product is CASRPGGDGEQYF. Variable domain in full (rest from reference TRBV28 and TRBJ2-7): DVKVTQSSRYLVKRTGEKVFLECVQDMDHENMFWYRQDPGLGLRLIYFSYDVKMKEKGDIPEGYSVSREKKERFSLILESASTNQTSMYLCASRPGGDGEQYFGPGTRLTVT.

This clonotype was seen only a few times. The genes are TRBV12-3 or TRBV12-4 and TRBJ2-1, with 14 nucleotides matching TRBD2. CDR3 length equals 17 residues. Trimming at V came to 3 bases and at J to 8 bases, leaving 9 bases not matched to a gene. The CDR3 coding sequence is TGTGCCAGCAGTTTCGAGGGACTAGCGGGAGTTAAGGATGAGCAGTTCTTC. Translation: CASSFEGLAGVKDEQFF.

Many counts were recorded for this clonotype. The chain employs TRBV28 and TRBJ2-5; 13 nucleotides align to TRBD2. The CDR3 extends over 15 amino acids. From germline, CDR1 is MDHEN and CDR2 SYDVKM. Unmatched junction bases numbered 6, after V lost 6 bases and J lost 5 bases. CDR3 region: CASSRLAGGPETQYF. The DNA of the CDR3 is TGTGCCAGCAGCCGACTAGCGGGAGGCCCGGAGACCCAGTACTTC.

The chain is built from TRBV5-6 and TRBJ2-7; 16 nucleotides agree with TRBD2. Germline CDR1 SGHDT, CDR2 YYEEEE. The CDR3 is 16 residues long. The junction had 7 bases not matched to a gene; V was cut back by 3 bases and J by 7 bases. CDR3 in amino acids: CASSYPGLAGGGEQYF. In DNA form, the CDR3 reads TGTGCCAGCAGCTATCCGGGACTAGCGGGAGGGGGGGAGCAGTACTTC.

The sample holds a few counts of this clonotype. This chain links TRBV2 with TRBJ2-1; 7 bases map to TRBD2. V shed 0 bases, J shed 7 bases, and the junction held 0 bases outside the gene matches. The CDR3 is 13 residues long. Germline V gene lookup returns CDR1 SNHLY and CDR2 FYNNEI. CDR3 loop: CASSEARENEQFF. The CDR3 nucleotides read TGTGCCAGCAGTGAAGCGCGGGAGAATGAGCAGTTCTTC. The entire variable domain, with the rest obtained from reference TRBV2 and TRBJ2-1, is as follows: EPEVTQTPSHQVTQMGQEVILRCVPISNHLYFYWYRQILGQKVEFLVSFYNNEISEKSEIFDDQFSVERPDGSNFTLKIRSTKLEDSAMYFCASSEARENEQFFGPGTRLTVL.

This sequence joins TRBV28 and TRBJ1-1; 10 nucleotides align to TRBD1. The CDR3 contains 14 residues. J lost 4 bases, V lost 6 bases, and 5 bases had no gene match. The germline V gene has CDR1 MDHEN and CDR2 SYDVKM. As DNA, the CDR3 is TGTGCCAGCAGCGGACAGGGGGAACCCACTGAAGCTTTCTTT. This codes for CASSGQGEPTEAFF.

This clonotype showed up many times. This chain connects TRBV28 to TRBJ2-5; TRBD2 aligns across 10 bases. With 5 bases clipped from V and 4 bases from J, the junction kept 7 bases outside the gene matches. Germline V lookup: CDR1 MDHEN, CDR2 SYDVKM. The CDR3 has 15 amino acids. CDR3 region: CASSLASGRGETQYF. As DNA, the CDR3 is TGTGCCAGCAGTCTCGCTAGCGGGAGAGGAGAGACCCAGTACTTC.

This clonotype came up a few times. The chain couples TRBV5-1 to TRBJ2-1; no clear D. Trimming took off 4 bases at V and 12 bases at J, with 17 bases between the two ends. Germline CDR1 SGHRS, CDR2 YFSETQ. CDR3 length equals 13 residues. Here the CDR3 DNA reads TGCGCCAGCAGCCCAAGACTGATGCGAGGGCAGTTCTTC. Encoded protein: CASSPRLMRGQFF.

Ten or more counts support this clonotype. CDR3 residues: CASRRSGEVHEQYF. DNA for the CDR3: TGTGCCAGTAGGAGGTCGGGAGAGGTCCACGAGCAGTACTTC. This chain joins TRBV2 and TRBJ2-7, with a possible D match to TRBD2 (6 bases). CDR1 is SNHLY and CDR2 is FYNNEI in the germline V gene. V lost 9 bases to trimming and J lost 5 bases, with 20 bases between them. There are 14 residues in the CDR3.

This clonotype has a count of ten or more. J is TRBJ2-7 and V is TRBV7-2, with 11 bases fitting TRBD2. This CDR3 is built from 15 residues. The V and J ends lost 4 bases and 2 bases, in that order; junction bases with no gene match: 4. CDR1 SGHTA and CDR2 FQGNSA come from the germline V gene. The CDR3 bases are TGTGCCAGCAGCTACACTAGCGGGAGCCCCTACGAGCAGTACTTC. This sequence encodes CASSYTSGSPYEQYF.

This clonotype was seen ten or more times. The rearrangement uses TRBV28 and TRBJ1-5, with 10 bases identical to TRBD1. The CDR3 sequence is 15 residues long. Trimming removed 6 bases from V and 7 bases from J; junction bases left unmatched: 9. The germline gives CDR1 MDHEN, CDR2 SYDVKM. The CDR3 nucleotides read TGTGCCAGCAGACTGGGGACAGGGGTTGAACAGCCCCAGCATTTT. Translated: CASRLGTGVEQPQHF.